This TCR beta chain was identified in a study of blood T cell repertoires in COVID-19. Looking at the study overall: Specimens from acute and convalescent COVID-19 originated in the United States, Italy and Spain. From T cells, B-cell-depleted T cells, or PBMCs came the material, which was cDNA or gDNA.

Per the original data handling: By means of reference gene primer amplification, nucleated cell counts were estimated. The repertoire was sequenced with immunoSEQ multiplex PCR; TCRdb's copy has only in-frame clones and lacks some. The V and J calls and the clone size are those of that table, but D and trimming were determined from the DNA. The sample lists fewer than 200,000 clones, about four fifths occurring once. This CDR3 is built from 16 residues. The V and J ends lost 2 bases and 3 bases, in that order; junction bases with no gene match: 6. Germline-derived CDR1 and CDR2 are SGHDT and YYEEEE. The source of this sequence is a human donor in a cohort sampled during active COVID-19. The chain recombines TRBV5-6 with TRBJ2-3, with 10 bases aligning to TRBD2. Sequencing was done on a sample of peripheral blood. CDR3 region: CASSFPSGGRTDTQYF. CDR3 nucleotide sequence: TGTGCCAGCAGCTTTCCTAGCGGGGGACGAACAGATACGCAGTATTTT.